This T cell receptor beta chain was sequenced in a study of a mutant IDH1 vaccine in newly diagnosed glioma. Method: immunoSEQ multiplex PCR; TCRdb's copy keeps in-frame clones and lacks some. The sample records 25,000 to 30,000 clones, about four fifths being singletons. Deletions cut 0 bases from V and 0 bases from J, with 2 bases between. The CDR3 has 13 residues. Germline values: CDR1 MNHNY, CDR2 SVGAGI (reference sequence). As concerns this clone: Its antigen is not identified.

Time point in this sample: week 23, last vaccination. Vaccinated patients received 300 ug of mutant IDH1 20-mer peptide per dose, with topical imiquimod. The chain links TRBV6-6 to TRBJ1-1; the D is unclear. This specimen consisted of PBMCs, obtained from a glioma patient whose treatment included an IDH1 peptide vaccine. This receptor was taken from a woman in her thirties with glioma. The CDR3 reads CASSYSLNTEAFF. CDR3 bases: TGTGCCAGCAGTTACTCCCTGAACACTGAAGCTTTCTTT.